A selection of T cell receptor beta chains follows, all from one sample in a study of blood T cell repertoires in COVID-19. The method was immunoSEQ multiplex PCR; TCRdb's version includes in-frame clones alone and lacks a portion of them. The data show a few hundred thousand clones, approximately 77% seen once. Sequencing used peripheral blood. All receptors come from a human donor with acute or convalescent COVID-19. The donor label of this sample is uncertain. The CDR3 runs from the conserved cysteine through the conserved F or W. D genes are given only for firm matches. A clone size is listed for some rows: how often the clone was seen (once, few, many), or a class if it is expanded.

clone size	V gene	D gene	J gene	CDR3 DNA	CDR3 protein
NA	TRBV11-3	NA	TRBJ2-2	TGTGCCAGCAGCGCCCGACTAGGGACCGGGGAGCTGTTTTTT	CASSARLGTGELFF
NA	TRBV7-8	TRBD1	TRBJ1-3	TGTGCCAGCAGCCAAGACAGGGCGCGCGGAAACACCATATATTTT	CASSQDRARGNTIYF
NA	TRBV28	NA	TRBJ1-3	TGTGCCAGCAGCCGACTACAGCTACGTAGCTCTGGAAACACCATATATTTT	CASSRLQLRSSGNTIYF
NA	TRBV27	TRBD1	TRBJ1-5	TGTGCCAGCAGTCACAGGGGCAGCAATCAGCCCCAGCATTTT	CASSHRGSNQPQHF
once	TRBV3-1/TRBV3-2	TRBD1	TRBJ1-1	TGTGCCAGCAGCCGGACAGGAGGGTCTGAAGCTTTCTTT	CASSRTGGSEAFF
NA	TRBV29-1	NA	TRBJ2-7	TGCAGCGTGAAAACGGGAGACGAGCAGTACTTC	CSVKTGDEQYF
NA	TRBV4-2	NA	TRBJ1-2	TGTGCCAGCAGCCAAGAGTTGCAGGGTAGATATGGCTACACCTTC	CASSQELQGRYGYTF
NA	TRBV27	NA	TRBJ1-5	TGTGCCAGCAGTTTCCTGCCGACAGCGGGGAGGAATCAGCCCCAGCATTTT	CASSFLPTAGRNQPQHF
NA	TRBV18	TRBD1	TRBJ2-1	TGTGCCAGCTCACTAATCAACTCCGGGACAGGGAGTTACAATGAGCAGTTCTTC	CASSLINSGTGSYNEQFF
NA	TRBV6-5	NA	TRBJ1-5	TGTGCCAGCAGTTATGGCACAGGTAGCAATCAGCCCCAGCATTTT	CASSYGTGSNQPQHF
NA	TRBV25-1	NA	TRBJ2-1	TGTGCCAGCAGTGCAGGAGGGAATGAGCAGTTCTTC	CASSAGGNEQFF
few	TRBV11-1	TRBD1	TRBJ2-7	TGTGCCAGCAGCTTAGGAACAGGGGCGGTTTACGAGCAGTACTTC	CASSLGTGAVYEQYF
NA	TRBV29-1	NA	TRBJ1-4	TGCAGCGCCGAGGACAGAGCAACTAATGAAAAACTGTTTTTT	CSAEDRATNEKLFF
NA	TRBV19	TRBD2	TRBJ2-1	TGTGCCAGTAGTATAGGGTCTAGCGGGAGGAATGAGCAGTTCTTC	CASSIGSSGRNEQFF